This T cell receptor (beta chain) was captured by sequencing in a study of cytomegalovirus exposure and HLA in healthy donors. Findings and caveats of the study: V- and J-gene trimming of TCR beta was linked (in a later analysis) to a missense DCLRE1C variant.

On this clone: As yet, its antigen is unknown.

The germline V gene encodes CDR1 MNHNY and CDR2 SVGAGI (reference sequence). V was cut by 2 bases and J by 0 bases, with 11 bases left in between. The CDR3 contains 16 residues. This PCR relied on a set of 60 Vbeta primers and 13 Jbeta primers. Data came from immunoSEQ multiplex PCR; TCRdb stores just in-frame clones and leaves some out. The sample is made up of about 130,000 clones, and the top ten hold roughly 2% of it. Donors were ostensibly healthy at sampling, although undocumented immune exposures were probable. The chain combines TRBV6-6 with TRBJ1-3, with a tentative D call TRBD1 (6 bases). Sequences were obtained from PBMCs. The clonotype was recovered from a woman aged 55-69 years in good health and CMV-seronegative. CDR3 protein: CASSYADRSSGNTIYF. DNA of the CDR3: TGTGCCAGCAGTTACGCCGACAGGAGCTCTGGAAACACCATATATTTT.